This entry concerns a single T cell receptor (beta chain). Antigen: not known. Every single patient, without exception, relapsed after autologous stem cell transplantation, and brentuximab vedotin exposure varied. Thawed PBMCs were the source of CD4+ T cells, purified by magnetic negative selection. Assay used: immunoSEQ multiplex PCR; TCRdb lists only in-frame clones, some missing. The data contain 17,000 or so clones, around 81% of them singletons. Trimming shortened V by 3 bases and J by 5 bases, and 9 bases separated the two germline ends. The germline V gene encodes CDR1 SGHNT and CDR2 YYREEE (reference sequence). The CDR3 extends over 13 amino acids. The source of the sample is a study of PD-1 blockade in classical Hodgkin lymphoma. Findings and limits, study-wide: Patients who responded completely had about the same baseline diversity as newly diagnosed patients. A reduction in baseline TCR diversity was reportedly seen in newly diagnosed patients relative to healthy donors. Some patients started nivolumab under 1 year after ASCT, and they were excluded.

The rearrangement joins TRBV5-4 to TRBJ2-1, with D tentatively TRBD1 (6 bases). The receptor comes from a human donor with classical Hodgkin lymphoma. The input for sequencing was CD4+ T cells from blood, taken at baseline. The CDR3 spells CASSYGQNNEQFF. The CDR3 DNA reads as TGTGCCAGCAGCTACGGACAGAACAATGAGCAGTTCTTC.